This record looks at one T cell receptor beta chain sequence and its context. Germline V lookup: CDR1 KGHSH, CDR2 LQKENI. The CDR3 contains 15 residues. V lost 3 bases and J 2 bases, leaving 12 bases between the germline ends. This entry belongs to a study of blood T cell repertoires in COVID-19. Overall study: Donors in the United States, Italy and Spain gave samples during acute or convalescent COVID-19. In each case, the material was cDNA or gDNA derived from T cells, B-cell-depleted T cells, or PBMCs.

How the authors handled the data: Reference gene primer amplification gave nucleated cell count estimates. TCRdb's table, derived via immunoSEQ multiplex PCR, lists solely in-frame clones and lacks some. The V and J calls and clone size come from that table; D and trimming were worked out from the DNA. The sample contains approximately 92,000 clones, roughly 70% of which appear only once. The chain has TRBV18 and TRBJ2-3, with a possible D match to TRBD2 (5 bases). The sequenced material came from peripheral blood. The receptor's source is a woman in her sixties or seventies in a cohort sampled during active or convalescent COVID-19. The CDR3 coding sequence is TGTGCCAGCTCACCTAGCGTGGGGATCACAGATACGCAGTATTTT. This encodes CASSPSVGITDTQYF.